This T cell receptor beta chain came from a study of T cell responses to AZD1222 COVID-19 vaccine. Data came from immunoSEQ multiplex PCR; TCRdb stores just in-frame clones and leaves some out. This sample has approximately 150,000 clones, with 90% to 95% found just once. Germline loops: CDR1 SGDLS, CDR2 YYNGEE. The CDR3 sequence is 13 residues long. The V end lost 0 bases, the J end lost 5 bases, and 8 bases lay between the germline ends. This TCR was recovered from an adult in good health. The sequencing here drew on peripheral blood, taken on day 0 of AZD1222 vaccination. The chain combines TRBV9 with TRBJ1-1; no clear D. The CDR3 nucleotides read TGTGCCAGCAGCGTAGGATCGGGAACTGAAGCTTTCTTT. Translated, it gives CASSVGSGTEAFF. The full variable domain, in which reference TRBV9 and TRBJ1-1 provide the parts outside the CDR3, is DSGVTQTPKHLITATGQRVTLRCSPRSGDLSVYWYQQSLDQGLQFLIQYYNGEERAKGNILERFSAQQFPDLHSELNLSSLELGDSALYFCASSVGSGTEAFFGQGTRLTVV.